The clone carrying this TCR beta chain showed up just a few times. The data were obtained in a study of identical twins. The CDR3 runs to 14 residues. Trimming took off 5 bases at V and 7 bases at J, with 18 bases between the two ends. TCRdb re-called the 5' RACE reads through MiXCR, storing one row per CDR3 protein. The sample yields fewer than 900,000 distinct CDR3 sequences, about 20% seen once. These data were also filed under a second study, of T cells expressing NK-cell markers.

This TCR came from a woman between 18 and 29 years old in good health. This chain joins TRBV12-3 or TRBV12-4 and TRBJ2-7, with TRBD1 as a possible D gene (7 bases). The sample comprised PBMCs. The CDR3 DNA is TGTGCCAGCAGTCGCGGGGCAGGGGGATTGGAGCAGTACTTC. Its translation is CASSRGAGGLEQYF.